The text below deals with one T cell receptor beta chain. Authors' analysis steps: Reference gene primer amplification in the assay estimated nucleated cell counts. Clones were sequenced by immunoSEQ multiplex PCR, and TCRdb holds only the in-frame ones, with some missing. V, J and clone size are those of that table, while D and trimming were read from the DNA. This sample has about 68,000 clones, with roughly 84% found just once. This entry is derived from a study of blood T cell repertoires in COVID-19. Study overall: Whether acute or convalescent, the COVID-19 samples came from the United States, Italy and Spain. T cells, B-cell-depleted T cells, or PBMCs provided the cDNA or gDNA that served as material.

Germline V CDR1 and CDR2: MNHEY, SVGEGT. CDR3 length equals 13 residues. Deletions cut 4 bases from V and 1 base from J, with 5 bases between. Sample: peripheral blood. V is TRBV6-2 or TRBV6-3 and J is TRBJ2-4; D unresolved. This sequence originates from a man aged 45-65 years with active COVID-19. The CDR3 sequence: CASSLSAKNIQYF. The CDR3 DNA sequence: TGTGCCAGCAGTTTAAGCGCCAAAAACATTCAGTACTTC.